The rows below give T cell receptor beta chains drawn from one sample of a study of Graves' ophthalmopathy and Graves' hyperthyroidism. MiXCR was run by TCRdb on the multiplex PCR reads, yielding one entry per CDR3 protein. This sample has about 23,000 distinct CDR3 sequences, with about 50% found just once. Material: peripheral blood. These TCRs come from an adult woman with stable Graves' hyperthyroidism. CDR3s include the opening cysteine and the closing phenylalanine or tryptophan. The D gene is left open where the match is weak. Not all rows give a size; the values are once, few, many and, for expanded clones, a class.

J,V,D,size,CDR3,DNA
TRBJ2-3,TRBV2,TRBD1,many,CASRRETAGGDTQYF,TGTGCCAGCAGGAGAGAAACCGCAGGGGGAGATACGCAGTATTTT
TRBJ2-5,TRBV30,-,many,CAWTRQGHETQYF,TGTGCCTGGACACGGCAAGGGCATGAGACCCAGTACTTC
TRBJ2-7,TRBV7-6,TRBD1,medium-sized,CASSPTGEDEQYF,TGTGCCAGCAGCCCAACAGGGGAAGACGAGCAGTACTTC
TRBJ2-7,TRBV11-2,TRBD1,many,CASSLVRTGVKEQYF,TGTGCCAGCAGCTTAGTACGGACAGGGGTTAAAGAGCAGTACTTC
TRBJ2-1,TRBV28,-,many,CASSFWDNEQFF,TGTGCCAGCAGTTTTTGGGACAATGAGCAGTTCTTC
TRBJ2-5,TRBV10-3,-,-,CAISEAIQQETQYF,TGTGCCATCAGTGAGGCTATACAACAAGAGACCCAGTACTTC
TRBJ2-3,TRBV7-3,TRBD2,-,CASSPKAGGVLAQYF,TGTGCCAGCAGCCCCAAAGCGGGAGGGGTTTTGGCGCAGTATTTT
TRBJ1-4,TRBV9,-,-,CASSVHHW,TGTGCCAGCAGCGTACACCATTGG
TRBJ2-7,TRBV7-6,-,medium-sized,CASSLEEFSHEQYF,TGTGCCAGCAGCTTAGAGGAGTTTTCCCACGAGCAGTACTTC
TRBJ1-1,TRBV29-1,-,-,CSAAQTNTEAFF,TGCAGCGCTGCACAGACGAACACTGAAGCTTTCTTT
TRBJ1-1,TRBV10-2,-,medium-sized,CASSESTAGRGSLGSKTAFF,TGCGCCAGCAGTGAGTCGACAGCGGGGAGAGGGTCCCTGGGGTCGAAAACGGCTTTCTTT
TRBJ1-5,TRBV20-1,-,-,CSARDSARAVNQPQHF,TGCAGTGCTAGAGATTCAGCCAGGGCGGTCAATCAGCCCCAGCATTTT
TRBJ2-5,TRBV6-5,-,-,CASSYSGKETQYF,TGTGCCAGCAGTTACTCGGGGAAAGAGACCCAGTACTTC
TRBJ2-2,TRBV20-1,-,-,CSAKGGAETGELFF,TGCAGTGCCAAGGGGGGAGCGGAGACCGGGGAGCTGTTTTTT
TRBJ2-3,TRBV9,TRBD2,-,CASSVEAGDTDTQYF,TGTGCCAGCAGCGTAGAAGCGGGGGACACAGATACGCAGTATTTT
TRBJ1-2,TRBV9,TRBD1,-,CASSADTGGGYGYTF,TGTGCCAGCAGCGCCGACACAGGGGGTGGATATGGCTACACCTTC
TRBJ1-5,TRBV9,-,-,CASSYRGDSNQPQHF,TGTGCCAGCTCGTATCGGGGGGATAGCAATCAGCCCCAGCATTTT
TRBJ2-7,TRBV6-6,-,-,CASNSPGEGISYEQYF,TGTGCCAGCAACTCCCCAGGGGAAGGGATATCGTACGAGCAGTACTTC
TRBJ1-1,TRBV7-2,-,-,CASSPTPGRNTEAFF,TGTGCCAGCAGCCCGACACCGGGGAGAAACACTGAAGCTTTCTTT
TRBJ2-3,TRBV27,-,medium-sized,CASALMPPPTDTQYF,TGTGCCAGCGCCCTTATGCCCCCCCCCACAGATACGCAGTATTTT
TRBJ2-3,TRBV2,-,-,CASAGTGFTDTQYF,TGTGCCAGCGCGGGTACAGGGTTCACAGATACGCAGTATTTT
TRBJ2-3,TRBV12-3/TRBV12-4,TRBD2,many,CASSSVGLAGVGTDTQYF,TGTGCCAGCAGTTCGGTAGGACTAGCGGGAGTGGGGACAGATACGCAGTATTTT
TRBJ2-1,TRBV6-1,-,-,CASRTDSYNEQFF,TGTGCCAGCAGGACCGACAGTTACAATGAGCAGTTCTTC
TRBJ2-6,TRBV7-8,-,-,CASGDRSGANVPTF,TGTGCCTCGGGGGACCGCTCTGGGGCCAACGTCCCGACTTTC
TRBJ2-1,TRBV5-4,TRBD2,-,CASRVRGSGYYNEQFF,TGTGCCAGCAGGGTTAGGGGTAGCGGGTACTACAATGAGCAGTTCTTC
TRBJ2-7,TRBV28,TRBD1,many,CASMSGTVVYEQYF,TGTGCCAGCATGTCCGGGACAGTGGTTTACGAGCAGTACTTC
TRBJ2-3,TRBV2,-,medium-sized,CASLRRGDTQYF,TGTGCCAGTTTGCGAAGGGGGGATACGCAGTATTTT
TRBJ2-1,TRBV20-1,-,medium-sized,CSAHGGSYNEQFF,TGCAGTGCCCACGGTGGCTCCTACAATGAGCAGTTCTTC
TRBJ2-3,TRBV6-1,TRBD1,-,CGPTGSSTDTQYF,TGTGGGCCGACAGGGTCTAGCACAGATACGCAGTATTTT
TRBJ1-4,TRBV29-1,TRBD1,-,CSVGTGEEKLFF,TGCAGCGTGGGGACAGGGGAGGAAAAACTGTTTTTT
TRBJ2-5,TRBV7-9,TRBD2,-,CASSSRGGEEQYF,TGTGCCAGCAGCTCACGGGGGGGAGAAGAGCAGTACTTC
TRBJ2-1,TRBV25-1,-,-,CASSEVGTYNEQFF,TGTGCCAGCAGTGAGGTAGGGACCTACAATGAGCAGTTCTTC
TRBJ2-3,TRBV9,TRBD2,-,CASSVVGSGSTDTQYF,TGTGCCAGCAGCGTAGTTGGTAGCGGGAGCACAGATACGCAGTATTTT
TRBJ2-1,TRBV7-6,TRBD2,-,CASSPRLAHEQFF,TGTGCCAGCAGCCCCAGACTAGCCCATGAGCAGTTCTTC
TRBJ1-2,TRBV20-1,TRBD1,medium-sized,CSAAGTVNYGYTF,TGCAGTGCCGCCGGGACAGTGAACTATGGCTACACCTTC
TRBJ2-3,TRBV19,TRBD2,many,CACGGWTDTQYF,TGTGCCTGCGGGGGGTGGACAGATACGCAGTATTTT
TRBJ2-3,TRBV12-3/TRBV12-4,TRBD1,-,CASNSRTGGLSTDTEYF,TGTGCAAGCAATTCCAGGACAGGGGGCCTGAGCACAGATACGGAGTATTTT
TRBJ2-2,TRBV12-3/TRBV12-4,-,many,CATKPGPTGELFF,TGTGCCACCAAACCGGGTCCCACCGGGGAGCTGTTTTTT
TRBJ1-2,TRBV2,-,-,CASSEGYGYTF,TGTGCCAGCAGTGAGGGCTATGGCTACACCTTC